A selection of T cell receptor beta chains follows, all from one sample in a study of blood T cell repertoires in COVID-19. Method: immunoSEQ multiplex PCR; TCRdb's copy keeps in-frame clones and lacks some. This table holds roughly 160,000 clones, around 90% found once. The sample consisted of peripheral blood. The receptors were sampled from a man aged 45-60 years who had recovered from COVID-19. CDR3s include the opening cysteine and the closing phenylalanine or tryptophan. A D gene is named only where the DNA matches it firmly. Only some rows state a clone size, as once, few, many or a class for expanded clones.

abundance,j_gene,d_gene,v_gene,CDR3nt,CDR3aa
once,TRBJ1-2,TRBD1,TRBV14,TGTGCCAGCAGCCAAGGGCTGAATACCGGGACAGGTGCCCCTTCTAACTATGGCTACACCTTC,CASSQGLNTGTGAPSNYGYTF
-,TRBJ1-4,-,TRBV7-9,TGTGCCAGCAGCTTGGGACTAAGGGCTAATGAAAAACTGTTTTTT,CASSLGLRANEKLFF
-,TRBJ1-1,-,TRBV10-2,TGCGCCAGCAGACCAGGGGTGGGGGCTGAAGCTTTCTTT,CASRPGVGAEAFF
-,TRBJ2-5,-,TRBV7-2,TGTGCCAGCAGCTTAGGTCTGGGGCCGGAGACCCAGTACTTC,CASSLGLGPETQYF
-,TRBJ1-1,TRBD1,TRBV6-5,TGTGCCAGCAGACAGGGGAGTGGGACTGAAGCTTTCTTT,CASRQGSGTEAFF
-,TRBJ2-5,-,TRBV28,TGTGCCAGCAGTCCCTTCAGGGCAGGGGCTAGGGAGACCCAGTACTTC,CASSPFRAGARETQYF
-,TRBJ2-5,TRBD1,TRBV18,TGTGCCAGCTCGGGACAGCTACAAGAGACCCAGTACTTC,CASSGQLQETQYF
-,TRBJ1-2,TRBD1,TRBV6-2/TRBV6-3,TGTGCCAGCAGTTACAGTGGGACAGGGTCTGACTATGGCTACACCTTC,CASSYSGTGSDYGYTF
-,TRBJ2-7,-,TRBV28,TGTGCCAGCCAGGTCCCGAATAGGATAAACGAGCAGTACTTC,CASQVPNRINEQYF
once,TRBJ2-1,TRBD2,TRBV24-1,TGTGCCACCAGTGATTTGATAAGGACTAGGCAGTTCTTC,CATSDLIRTRQFF
-,TRBJ2-6,TRBD2,TRBV7-3,TGTGCCAGCAGCCTAGCGGGAGGGCTCTCTGGGGCCAACGTCCTGACTTTC,CASSLAGGLSGANVLTF
few,TRBJ1-1,-,TRBV28,TGTGCCAGCAGTTTATCAGGGCCGAACACTGAAGCTTTCTTT,CASSLSGPNTEAFF
-,TRBJ2-6,-,TRBV19,TGTGCCAGTAGTGTACCTCGGGGGGCGCATGGGGCCAACGTCCTGACTTTC,CASSVPRGAHGANVLTF
-,TRBJ2-7,TRBD2,TRBV4-3,TGCGCCAGCAGCCAATCCCGACTAGCGGGAGTACACGAGCAGTACTTC,CASSQSRLAGVHEQYF
-,TRBJ2-5,-,TRBV7-3,TGTGCCAGCAGTTTCTATCCACGGCCCGGGGAGACCCAGTACTTC,CASSFYPRPGETQYF
once,TRBJ2-3,TRBD2,TRBV27,TGTGCCAGCAGTAAGACGAGCGGGGGAAGCACAGATACGCAGTATTTT,CASSKTSGGSTDTQYF
-,TRBJ2-1,TRBD1,TRBV5-1,TGCGCCAGCAGCTTGGCCCCGACAGGGTATGATGAGCAGTTCTTC,CASSLAPTGYDEQFF
-,TRBJ1-4,TRBD1,TRBV5-1,TGCGCCAGCAGCTTGGGGACAGGGCGGTCTAATGAAAAACTGTTTTTT,CASSLGTGRSNEKLFF
-,TRBJ2-6,-,TRBV6-2/TRBV6-3,TGTGCCAGCAGTTACAGGAGACCCTCTGGGGCCAACGTCCTGACTTTC,CASSYRRPSGANVLTF
once,TRBJ1-5,TRBD1,TRBV7-2,TGTGCCAGCAGCCTGACAGGGGCCAGCCAGCCCCAGCATTTT,CASSLTGASQPQHF
-,TRBJ2-5,TRBD1,TRBV5-1,TGCGCCAGCAGGCGGACAGGGGTCCTGGGGGAGACCCAGTACTTC,CASRRTGVLGETQYF
-,TRBJ2-7,-,TRBV28,TGTGCCAGCAGTACGTGGCTCCCCTACGAGCAGTACTTC,CASSTWLPYEQYF
-,TRBJ2-1,-,TRBV3-1/TRBV3-2,TGTGCCAGCGGGCGGGGATACAATGAGCAGTTCTTC,CASGRGYNEQFF
-,TRBJ1-2,-,TRBV30,TGTGCCTGGAGTACCTCGACAGGTGGCTACACCTTC,CAWSTSTGGYTF
-,TRBJ1-6,TRBD1,TRBV18,TGTGCCAGCTCACTCCAGGGACAGGGAGATTCACCCCTCCACTTT,CASSLQGQGDSPLHF